The T cell receptor beta chain under discussion was sequenced for a study of CD8 T cells in ankylosing spondylitis (dated by TCRdb to about 2017). Concerning the study at large: The study profiled T cell receptor beta repertoires in healthy donors and ankylosing spondylitis patients to find disease-linked TCR variants. In total, the full study cohort was made up of 108 healthy donors and 25 ankylosing spondylitis patients. Peripheral blood was sampled, and synovial fluid was also collected from ankylosing spondylitis patients.

For sequencing, an Illumina HiSeq 2500 was employed. TCR beta libraries were prepared by quantitative 5'-RACE with molecular barcodes. Processing in the source paper ran as follows. Disease-linked TCR variants were identified with a new computational method built on a probabilistic model of VDJ rearrangement. TCRdb trimmed public reads at Q25 via fastp, called clones via MiXCR and kept in-frame beta chains. Each CDR3 protein gets just one entry, which takes the most common genes and DNA from the rows behind it. The V and J calls were determined by TCRdb, not by the authors. In all, the sample holds about 92,000 distinct CDR3 sequences, and 8.5% to 9% of those were seen once. The top ten hold approximately 4.6% of the sample. Overall study outcomes, separate from this receptor: Blood from ankylosing spondylitis patients appeared to be characterized by a TCR beta motif made up of several highly homologous amino acid variants. According to the report, matched synovial fluid samples from ankylosing spondylitis patients were significantly enriched for the disease-linked clones. A CD8+ phenotype was shown by the disease-linked clones, which were found at relatively low frequencies in peripheral blood. Some of the motif variants had been reported before in the synovial fluid and blood of reactive arthritis patients, a finding that suggests common disease-initiation mechanisms.

In the case of this clonotype: Its target antigen remains unknown. The input lacks base qualities; no much larger clone sits a single base away.

The junction carries 13 bases between V and J, which are trimmed by 4 bases and 6 bases respectively. Its CDR3 holds 14 amino acids, cysteine through phenylalanine. Only CDR3 DNA remains: 42 bases, in frame from the first base. The germline V gene gives CDR1 as MNHEY and CDR2 as SVGEGT. The TCR originated in a male donor with ankylosing spondylitis or in good health (not recorded which). Sequences were obtained from blood, either unsorted or a sorted T cell fraction (not recorded which). The chain joins TRBV6-2 or TRBV6-3 to TRBJ1-5, with the D segment identity uncertain. The DNA sequence follows: TGTGCCAGCAGTTTCTTCGGTTCGGTTCAGCCCCAGCATTTT. It codes for CASSFFGSVQPQHF.